Only a few counts were recorded for the clone carrying this T cell receptor (beta chain). The target antigen is unknown. This sample is drawn from a study of T cells in Graves' hyperthyroidism and ophthalmopathy. Germline V gene lookup returns CDR1 SQVTM and CDR2 ANQGSEA. V was cut by 7 bases and J by 8 bases, with 8 bases left in between. The CDR3 covers 9 residues. Study-level points and caveats: Most expanded thyroid clonotypes above 0.001 also appeared in blood.

RNA transcripts gave rise to amplified TCR beta CDR3 regions. The HTBI primer set served for first-round RT-PCR of the TCR CDR3. TCRdb passed the multiplex PCR reads through MiXCR, listing each CDR3 protein once. The sample has hundreds of thousands of distinct CDR3 sequences, 45% seen once; the top ten hold 6.5% to 9%. This TCR derives from an adult man with Graves' disease, either hyperthyroidism or ophthalmopathy (not recorded which). The sequencing sample was made of peripheral blood or thyroid tissue (not recorded which). The chain links TRBV29-1 to TRBJ1-2; D is ambiguous. CDR3 bases: TGCAGCGACGACCAAGGCTACACCTTC. Encoded protein: CSDDQGYTF.